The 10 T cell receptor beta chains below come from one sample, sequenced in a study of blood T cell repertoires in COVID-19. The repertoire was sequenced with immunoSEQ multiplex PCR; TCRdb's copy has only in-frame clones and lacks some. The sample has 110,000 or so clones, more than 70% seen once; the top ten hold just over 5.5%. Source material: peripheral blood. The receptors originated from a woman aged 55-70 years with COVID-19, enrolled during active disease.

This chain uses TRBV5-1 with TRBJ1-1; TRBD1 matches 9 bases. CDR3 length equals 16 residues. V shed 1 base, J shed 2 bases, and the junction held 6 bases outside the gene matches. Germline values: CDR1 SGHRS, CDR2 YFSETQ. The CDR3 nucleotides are TGCGCCAGCAGCTTGATTTCGGGACAGGGCAACACTGAAGCTTTCTTT. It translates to CASSLISGQGNTEAFF.

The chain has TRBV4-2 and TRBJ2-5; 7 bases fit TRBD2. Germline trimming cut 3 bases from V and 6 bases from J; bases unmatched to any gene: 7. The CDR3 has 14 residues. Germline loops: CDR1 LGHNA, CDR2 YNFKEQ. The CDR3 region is CASSHLGGGKTQYF. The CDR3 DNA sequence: TGTGCCAGCAGCCATCTTGGGGGAGGGAAGACCCAGTACTTC.

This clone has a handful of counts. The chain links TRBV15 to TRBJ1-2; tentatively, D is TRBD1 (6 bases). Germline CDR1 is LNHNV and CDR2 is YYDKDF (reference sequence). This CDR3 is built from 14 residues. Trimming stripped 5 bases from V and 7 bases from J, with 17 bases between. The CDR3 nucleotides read TGTGCCACCAGCTCCACGGGGGGGGCTCGTGGCTACACCTTC. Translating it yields CATSSTGGARGYTF.

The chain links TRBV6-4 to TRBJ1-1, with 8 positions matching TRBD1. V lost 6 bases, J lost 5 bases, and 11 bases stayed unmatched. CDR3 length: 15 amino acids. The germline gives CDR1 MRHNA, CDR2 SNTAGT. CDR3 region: CASSPDRGGGTEAFF. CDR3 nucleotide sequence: TGTGCCAGCAGCCCTGACAGGGGTGGAGGAACTGAAGCTTTCTTT.

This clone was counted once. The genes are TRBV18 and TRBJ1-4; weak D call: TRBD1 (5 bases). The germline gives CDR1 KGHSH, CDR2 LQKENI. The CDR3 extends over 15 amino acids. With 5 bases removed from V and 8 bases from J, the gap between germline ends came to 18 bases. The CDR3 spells CASSLPGPEGEKLFF. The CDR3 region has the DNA TGTGCCAGCTCATTACCGGGCCCGGAGGGGGAAAAACTGTTTTTT.

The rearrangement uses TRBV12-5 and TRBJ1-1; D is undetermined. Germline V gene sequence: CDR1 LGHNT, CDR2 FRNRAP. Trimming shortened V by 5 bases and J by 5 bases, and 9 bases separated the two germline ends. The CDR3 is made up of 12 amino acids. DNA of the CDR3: TGTGCTAGTGGTATCCCACAGACTGAAGCTTTCTTT. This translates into CASGIPQTEAFF. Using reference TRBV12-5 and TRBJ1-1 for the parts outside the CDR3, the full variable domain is DARVTQTPRHKVTEMGQEVTMRCQPILGHNTVFWYRQTMMQGLELLAYFRNRAPLDDSGMPKDRFSAEMPDATLATLKIQPSEPRDSAVYFCASGIPQTEAFFGQGTRLTVV.

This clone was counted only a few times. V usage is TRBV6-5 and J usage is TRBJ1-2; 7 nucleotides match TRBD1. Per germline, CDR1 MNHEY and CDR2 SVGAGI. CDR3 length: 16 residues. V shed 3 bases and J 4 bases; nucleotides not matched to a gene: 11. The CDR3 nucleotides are TGTGCCAGCAGTTATAGTTGGTCGGGACAGACCTATGGCTACACCTTC. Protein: CASSYSWSGQTYGYTF.

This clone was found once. The CDR3: CASFPKGNRNTEAFF. CDR3 sequence (DNA): TGTGCCAGCTTCCCGAAGGGGAACCGGAACACTGAAGCTTTCTTT. This sequence joins TRBV18 and TRBJ1-1, with a possible D match to TRBD1 (5 bases). The germline V gene has CDR1 KGHSH and CDR2 LQKENI. CDR3 length: 15 residues. Trimming cost V 7 bases and J 1 base, with 16 bases left between them.

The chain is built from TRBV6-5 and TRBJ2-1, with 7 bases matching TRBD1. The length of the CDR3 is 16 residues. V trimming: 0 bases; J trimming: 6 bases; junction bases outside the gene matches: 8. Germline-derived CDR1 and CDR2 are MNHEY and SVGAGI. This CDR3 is CASSYSEGATGNEQFF. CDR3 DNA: TGTGCCAGCAGTTACTCTGAGGGGGCGACAGGCAATGAGCAGTTCTTC.

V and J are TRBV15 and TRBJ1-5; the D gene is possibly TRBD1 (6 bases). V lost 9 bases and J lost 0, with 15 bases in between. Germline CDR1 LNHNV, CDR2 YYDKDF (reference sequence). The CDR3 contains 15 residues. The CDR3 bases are TGTGCCACTAGAGGGGGACAATATAGCAATCAGCCCCAGCATTTT. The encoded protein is CATRGGQYSNQPQHF.